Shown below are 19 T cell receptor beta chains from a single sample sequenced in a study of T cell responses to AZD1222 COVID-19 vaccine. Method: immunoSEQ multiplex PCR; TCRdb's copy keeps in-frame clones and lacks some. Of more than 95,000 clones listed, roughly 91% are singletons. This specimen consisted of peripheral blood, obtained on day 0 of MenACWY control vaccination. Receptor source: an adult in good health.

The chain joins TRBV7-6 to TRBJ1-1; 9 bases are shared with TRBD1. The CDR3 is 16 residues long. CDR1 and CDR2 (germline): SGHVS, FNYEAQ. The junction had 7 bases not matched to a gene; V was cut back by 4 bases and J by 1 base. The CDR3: CASSSLQGARNTEAFF. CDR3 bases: TGTGCCAGCAGCTCCCTACAGGGGGCTCGGAACACTGAAGCTTTCTTT.

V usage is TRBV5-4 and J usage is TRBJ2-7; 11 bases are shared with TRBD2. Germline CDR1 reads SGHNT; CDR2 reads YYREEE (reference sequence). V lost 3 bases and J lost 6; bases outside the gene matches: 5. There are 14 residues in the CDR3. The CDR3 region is CASSSSGGPPEQYF. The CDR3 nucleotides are TGTGCCAGCAGCTCTAGCGGGGGGCCCCCCGAGCAGTACTTC.

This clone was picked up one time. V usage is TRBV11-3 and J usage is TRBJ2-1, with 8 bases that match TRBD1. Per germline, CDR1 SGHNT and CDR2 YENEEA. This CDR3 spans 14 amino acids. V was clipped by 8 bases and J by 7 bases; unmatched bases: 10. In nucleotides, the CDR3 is TGTGCCAGCGGAAATATCCAGGGGGCGAATGAGCAGTTCTTC. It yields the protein CASGNIQGANEQFF. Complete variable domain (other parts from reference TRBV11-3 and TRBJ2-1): EAGVVQSPRYKIIEKKQPVAFWCNPISGHNTLYWYLQNLGQGPELLIRYENEEAVDDSQLPKDRFSAERLKGVDSTLKIQPAELGDSAVYLCASGNIQGANEQFFGPGTRLTVL.

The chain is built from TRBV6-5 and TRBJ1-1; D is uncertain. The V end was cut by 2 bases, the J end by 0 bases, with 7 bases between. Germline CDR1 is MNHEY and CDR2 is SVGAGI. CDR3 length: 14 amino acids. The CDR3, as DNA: TGTGCCAGCAGTTACAGGACCTTGAACACTGAAGCTTTCTTT. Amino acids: CASSYRTLNTEAFF.

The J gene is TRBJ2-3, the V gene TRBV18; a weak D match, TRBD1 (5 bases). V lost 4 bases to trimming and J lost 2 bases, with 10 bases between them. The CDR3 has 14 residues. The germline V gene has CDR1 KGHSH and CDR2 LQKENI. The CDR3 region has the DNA TGTGCCAGCTCACAAGGACATATCACAGATACGCAGTATTTT. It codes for CASSQGHITDTQYF.

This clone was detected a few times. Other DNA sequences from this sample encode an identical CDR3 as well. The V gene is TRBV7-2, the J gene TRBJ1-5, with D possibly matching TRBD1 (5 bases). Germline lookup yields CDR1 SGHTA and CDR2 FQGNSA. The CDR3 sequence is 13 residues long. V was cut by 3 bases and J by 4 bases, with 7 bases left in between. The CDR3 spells CASSLRGNQPQHF. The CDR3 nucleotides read TGTGCCAGCAGCTTGCGGGGGAATCAGCCCCAGCATTTT.

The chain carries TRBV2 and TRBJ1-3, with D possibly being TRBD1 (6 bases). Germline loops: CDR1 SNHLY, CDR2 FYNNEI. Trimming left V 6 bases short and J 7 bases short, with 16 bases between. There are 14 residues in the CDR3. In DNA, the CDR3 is TGTGCCAGCAGCGCCCGCGGGAGGGGGAACACCATATATTTT. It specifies CASSARGRGNTIYF.

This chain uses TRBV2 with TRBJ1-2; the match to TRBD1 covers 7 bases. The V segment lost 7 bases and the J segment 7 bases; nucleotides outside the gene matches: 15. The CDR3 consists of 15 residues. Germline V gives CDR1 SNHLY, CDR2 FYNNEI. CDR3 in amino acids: CASKRTGAPSGGYTF. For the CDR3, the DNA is TGTGCCAGCAAACGAACAGGGGCCCCGTCTGGTGGCTACACCTTC.

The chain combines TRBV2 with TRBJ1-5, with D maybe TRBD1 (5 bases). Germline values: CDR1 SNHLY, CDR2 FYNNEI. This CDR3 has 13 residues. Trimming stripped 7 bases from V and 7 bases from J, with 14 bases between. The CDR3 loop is CASTRDLGQPQHF. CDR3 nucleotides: TGTGCCAGCACCCGGGACCTGGGACAGCCCCAGCATTTT.

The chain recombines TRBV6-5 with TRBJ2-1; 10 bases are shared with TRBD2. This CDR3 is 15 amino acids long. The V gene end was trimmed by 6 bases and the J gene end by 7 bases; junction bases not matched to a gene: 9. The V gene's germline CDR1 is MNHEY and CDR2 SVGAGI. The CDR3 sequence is CASRLLAGTVNEQFF. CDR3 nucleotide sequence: TGTGCCAGCAGATTACTAGCGGGAACGGTAAATGAGCAGTTCTTC.

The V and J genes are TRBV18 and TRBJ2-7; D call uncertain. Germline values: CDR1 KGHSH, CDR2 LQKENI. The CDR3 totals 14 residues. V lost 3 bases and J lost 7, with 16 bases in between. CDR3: CASSPGPHPSEQYF. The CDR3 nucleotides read TGTGCCAGCTCACCTGGTCCTCATCCCTCGGAGCAGTACTTC.

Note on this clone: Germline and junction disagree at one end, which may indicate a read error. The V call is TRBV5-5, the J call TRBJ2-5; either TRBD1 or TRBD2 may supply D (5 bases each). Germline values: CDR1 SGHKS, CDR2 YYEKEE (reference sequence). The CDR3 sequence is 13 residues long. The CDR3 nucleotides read TGTGCCAGCACCTTGGGGGTGGGAGAGACCCAGTACTTC. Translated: CASTLGVGETQYF.

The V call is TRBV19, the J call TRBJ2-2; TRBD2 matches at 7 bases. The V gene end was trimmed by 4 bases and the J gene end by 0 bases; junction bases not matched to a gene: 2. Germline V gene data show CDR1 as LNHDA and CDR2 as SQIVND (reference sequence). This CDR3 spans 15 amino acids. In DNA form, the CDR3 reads TGTGCCAGTAGTACTAGCGGTGCGAACACCGGGGAGCTGTTTTTT. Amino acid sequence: CASSTSGANTGELFF.

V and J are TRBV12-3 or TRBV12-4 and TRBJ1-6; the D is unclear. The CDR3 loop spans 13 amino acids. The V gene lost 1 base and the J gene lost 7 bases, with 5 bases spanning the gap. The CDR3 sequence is CASSLGLNSPLHF. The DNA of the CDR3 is TGTGCCAGCAGTTTAGGCCTCAATTCACCCCTCCACTTT.

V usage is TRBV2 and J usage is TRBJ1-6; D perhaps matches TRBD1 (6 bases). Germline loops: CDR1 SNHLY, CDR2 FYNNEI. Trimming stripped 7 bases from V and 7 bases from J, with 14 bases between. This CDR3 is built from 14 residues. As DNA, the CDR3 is TGTGCCAGCAATTCGGGGGCGGGAAATTCACCCCTCCACTTT. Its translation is CASNSGAGNSPLHF.

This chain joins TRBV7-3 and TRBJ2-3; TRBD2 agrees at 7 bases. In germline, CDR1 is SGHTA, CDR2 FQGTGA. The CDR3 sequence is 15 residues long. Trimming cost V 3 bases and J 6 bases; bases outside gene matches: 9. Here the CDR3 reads CASSFGREDKDTQYF. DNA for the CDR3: TGTGCCAGCAGCTTTGGCCGGGAGGATAAGGATACGCAGTATTTT.

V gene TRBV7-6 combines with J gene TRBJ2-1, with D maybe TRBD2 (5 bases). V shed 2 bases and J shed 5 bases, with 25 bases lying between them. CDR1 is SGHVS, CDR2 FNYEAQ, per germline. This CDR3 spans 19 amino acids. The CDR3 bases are TGTGCCAGCAGCTTATATCCCCCGAAGCTAGCAGACGAACACAATGAGCAGTTCTTC. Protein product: CASSLYPPKLADEHNEQFF.

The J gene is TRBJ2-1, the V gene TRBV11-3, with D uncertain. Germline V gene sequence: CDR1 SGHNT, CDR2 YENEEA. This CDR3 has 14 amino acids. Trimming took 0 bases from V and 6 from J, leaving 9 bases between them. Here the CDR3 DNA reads TGTGCCAGCAGCTTAGAGTCACGTTTCAATGAGCAGTTCTTC. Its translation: CASSLESRFNEQFF.

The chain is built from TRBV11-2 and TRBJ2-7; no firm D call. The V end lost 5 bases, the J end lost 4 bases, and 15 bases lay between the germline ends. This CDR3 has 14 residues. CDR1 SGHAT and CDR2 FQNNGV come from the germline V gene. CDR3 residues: CASSPRENPYEQYF. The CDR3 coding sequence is TGTGCCAGCAGCCCCAGAGAGAACCCTTACGAGCAGTACTTC.